A single sample gave rise to the 13 T cell receptor beta chains below, sequenced in a study of OX40 agonist ivuxolimab in advanced cancers. TCRdb keeps only in-frame clones here, not all; method: immunoSEQ multiplex PCR. The sample consists of about 35,000 clones, about 90% of them appearing once. The sequenced sample was CD4+ or CD8+ T cells sorted from blood, obtained in a trial of the OX40 agonist ivuxolimab. Source of these receptors: an adult with an advanced solid tumor such as melanoma, head and neck, liver or kidney cancer.

The J gene is TRBJ2-7, the V gene TRBV4-1, with D tentatively TRBD2 (6 bases). The CDR3 totals 15 residues. V was clipped by 1 base and J by 0 bases, with 10 bases between them. The V gene's germline CDR1 is MGHRA and CDR2 YSYEKL. This chain's CDR3 is CASSQVAGLSYEQYF. The CDR3 nucleotides are TGCGCCAGCAGCCAAGTGGCGGGGCTCTCCTACGAGCAGTACTTC.

This sequence joins TRBV9 and TRBJ2-7; 9 positions match TRBD2. Germline-derived CDR1 and CDR2 are SGDLS and YYNGEE. The junction had 23 bases not matched to a gene; V was cut back by 2 bases and J by 8 bases. The CDR3 has 19 residues. This CDR3 reads CASSVATPGWTSEPFQQYF. CDR3 in DNA: TGTGCCAGCAGCGTCGCAACCCCAGGATGGACTAGCGAACCTTTTCAGCAGTACTTC.

The rearrangement uses TRBV19 and TRBJ2-5; 9 nucleotides match TRBD1. The germline CDR1 and CDR2 sequences are LNHDA and SQIVND (reference sequence). The CDR3 runs to 16 residues. Losses at the gene ends were 1 base for V and 5 bases for J; bases not matched to a gene: 8. The CDR3 reads CASSIGETGGVETQYF. Here the CDR3 DNA reads TGTGCCAGTAGTATAGGCGAAACAGGGGGCGTTGAGACCCAGTACTTC.

The rearrangement joins TRBV7-8 to TRBJ2-3; TRBD1 agrees at 11 bases. Germline CDR1 reads SGHVS; CDR2 reads FQNEAQ. The CDR3 length is 16 residues. J lost 3 bases, V lost 0 bases, and 2 bases had no gene match. The CDR3 is CASSLAGTGGTDTQYF. CDR3 nucleotides: TGTGCCAGCAGCTTAGCCGGGACAGGGGGAACAGATACGCAGTATTTT. Full variable domain (rest looked up from reference TRBV7-8 and TRBJ2-3): GAGVSQSPRYKVAKRGQDVALRCDPISGHVSLFWYQQALGQGPEFLTYFQNEAQLDKSGLPSDRFFAERPEGSVSTLKIQRTQQEDSAVYLCASSLAGTGGTDTQYFGPGTRLTVL.

In this sample, this clone turned up once. The chain uses TRBV28 and TRBJ2-7; D is unclear. This CDR3 is built from 13 residues. With 7 bases removed from V and 2 bases from J, the gap between germline ends came to 12 bases. Germline V gene lookup returns CDR1 MDHEN and CDR2 SYDVKM. The CDR3 spells CASTSIGAYEQYF. CDR3 DNA sequence: TGTGCCAGCACCTCGATTGGAGCCTACGAGCAGTACTTC.

This chain uses TRBV28 with TRBJ1-4; the match to TRBD1 covers 7 bases. Trimming at V came to 4 bases and at J to 4 bases, leaving 3 bases not matched to a gene. CDR1 is MDHEN and CDR2 is SYDVKM in the germline V gene. This CDR3 comprises 14 residues. Here the CDR3 DNA reads TGTGCCAGCAGTTCGGGACAGTTTAATGAAAAACTGTTTTTT. It codes for CASSSGQFNEKLFF.

The rearrangement uses TRBV4-2 and TRBJ2-5, with 7 bases matching TRBD1. The CDR3 runs 14 residues. Trimming removed 5 bases from V and 0 bases from J; junction bases left unmatched: 3. The germline CDR1 and CDR2 sequences are LGHNA and YNFKEQ. This chain's CDR3 is CASSLDRYQETQYF. CDR3 DNA sequence: TGTGCCAGCAGCTTGGACAGGTACCAAGAGACCCAGTACTTC.

This clone was recorded only once. At one end, the junction sequence differs from germline, possibly due to a read error. This chain joins TRBV13 and TRBJ2-3; the D call may be TRBD1 or TRBD2 (5 bases each). This CDR3 contains 14 residues. CDR1 PRHDT and CDR2 FYEKMQ come from the germline V gene (reference sequence). The CDR3: CASSLGTEQNTQYF. CDR3 in DNA: TGTGCCAGCAGCCTAGGGACGGAACAAAATACGCAGTATTTT.

V usage is TRBV30 and J usage is TRBJ1-2, with TRBD1 matching over 7 bases. J was trimmed by 5 bases and V by 0 bases; bases with no gene match: 6. Germline CDR1 GTSNPN, CDR2 SVGIG (reference sequence). This CDR3 region has 14 residues. The CDR3 coding sequence is TGTGCCTGGAGTGTGGGGACAGCCGAGTATGGCTACACCTTC. The encoded protein is CAWSVGTAEYGYTF. The full variable domain, its missing parts supplied by reference TRBV30 and TRBJ1-2, is SQTIHQWPATLVQPVGSPLSLECTVEGTSNPNLYWYRQAAGRGLQLLFYSVGIGQISSEVPQNLSASRPQDRQFILSSKKLLLSDSGFYLCAWSVGTAEYGYTFGSGTRLTVV.

V and J are TRBV6-5 and TRBJ1-5; 8 bases line up with TRBD1. Looked up from germline, CDR1 is MNHEY and CDR2 is SVGAGI. The CDR3 runs 14 residues. The J segment lost 3 bases and the V segment lost 6 bases, leaving 4 bases of the junction unmatched. CDR3 loop: CASRRTGHNQPQHF. The CDR3 DNA sequence: TGTGCCAGCAGACGGACAGGGCACAATCAGCCCCAGCATTTT.

V is TRBV14 and J is TRBJ2-7; D ambiguous. CDR3 length: 12 residues. Germline assignment: CDR1 SGHDN and CDR2 FVKESK. The ends were cut back, 2 bases at V and 3 bases at J, with 5 bases in the middle. The CDR3, as DNA: TGTGCCAGCAGCCAATCGATCTACGAGCAGTACTTC. It translates to CASSQSIYEQYF.

The chain combines TRBV27 with TRBJ2-5; maybe TRBD2 (5 bases). The CDR3 consists of 14 residues. V was shortened by 1 base and J by 0 bases, with 6 bases between the two germline ends. Per the germline V gene, CDR1 is MNHEY and CDR2 is SMNVEV (reference sequence). The CDR3 DNA is TGTGCCAGCAGTTTATTGACTAACCAAGAGACCCAGTACTTC. Its protein is CASSLLTNQETQYF.

The chain combines TRBV9 with TRBJ2-5; D possibly uses TRBD1 or TRBD2 (5 bases each). The J call may be faulty, since TRBJ2-7 better matches the DNA end. The CDR3 runs 12 residues. Germline assignment: CDR1 SGDLS and CDR2 YYNGEE. The CDR3 DNA sequence: TGTGCCAGCAGCGGGGGGTCCTACGAGCAGTACTTC. Amino acid sequence: CASSGGSYEQYF.